This record looks at one TCR beta chain sequence and its context. This clone was counted once. The antigen it recognizes is unknown. No much larger clonotype is one base removed from it; base qualities were not supplied. The data were taken from a study of blood T cell repertoires in COVID-19 (dated by TCRdb to about 2020). Some background on the complete study: The collaborator samples originated in the United States, Italy and Spain and spanned the acute and convalescent phases of COVID-19. The dataset comprised deeply sampled blood TCRbeta repertoires from subjects exposed to, actively infected with, or recovered from COVID-19. The prospective study material was composed of cDNA or gDNA derived from T cells, B-cell-depleted T cells, or PBMCs. The sample metadata nearly always contained a de-identified subject ID, COVID-19 status, age in years and sex. Where HLA class I and class II types were available, the types were taken from metadata supplied by the sample provider, not from assay-based typing. The samples were drawn from two sources: the first 160 participants of the ongoing ImmuneRACE study, and 950 to 1,500 subjects contributed by 6 global collaborators. The repertoires were released in a freely available public database meant as a resource for research on the immune response to SARS-CoV-2. Study-wide findings and limitations: Clinical and demographic metadata were provided uncurated, with the amount varying by source and participant.

Whole blood was collected in K2EDTA tubes by collaborating institutions according to the institutions' own protocols. For TCRbeta analysis, collaborators shipped samples in one of three forms: frozen whole blood, isolated PBMCs, or DNA extracted from either of those sample types. In the germline V gene (reference sequence), CDR1 corresponds to GTSNPN and CDR2 to SVGIG. V was cut back by 1 base and J by 4 bases, leaving a gap of 16 bases between them. The CDR3 covers 16 residues, taking in both the cysteine and the phenylalanine. Only the CDR3 DNA stays, 48 bases, in frame from base 1. The immunoSEQ Assay, a bias-controlled multiplex PCR, was used to amplify TCRbeta CDR3 regions from genomic DNA. The paper's processing steps were these. The number of nucleated cells in each sample was estimated from the amplification of reference gene primers within the assay. To quantify the absolute abundance of each unique TCRbeta CDR3 rearrangement, sequence reads were collapsed and filtered. For each sample, productive Simpson clonality was calculated by taking the square root of Simpson's diversity index across productive rearrangements. The clones in this table, taken by TCRdb from immuneACCESS, are in-frame only. Not every clone is retained; where verified, under half of the shortfall comes from an unresolved V gene, and the cause of the rest is unknown. The DNA was the basis for D and trimming; V, J and clone size are from that table. In this sample the table shows about 200,000 clones, 70% to 85% of which occur a single time. The top ten hold 13% of the sample.

This clonotype was obtained from a human donor in a cohort sampled during active COVID-19. The sequence joins TRBV30 to TRBJ2-2; a weak D assignment points to TRBD2 (7 bases agree). Sequenced input: peripheral blood. The nucleotide sequence reads as follows: TGTGCCTGGAGTGGGATGCAGGGGAGGGTCACCGGGGAGCTGTTTTTT. Its protein reads: CAWSGMQGRVTGELFF.